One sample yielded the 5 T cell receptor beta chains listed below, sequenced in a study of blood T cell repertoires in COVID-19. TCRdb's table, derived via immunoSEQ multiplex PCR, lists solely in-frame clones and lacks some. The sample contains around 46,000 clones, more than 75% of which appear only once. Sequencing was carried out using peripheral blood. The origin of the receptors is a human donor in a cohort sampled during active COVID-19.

The CDR3 spells CASSVEAGGQETQYF. CDR3 coding DNA: TGTGCCAGCAGCGTAGAGGCAGGGGGTCAAGAGACCCAGTACTTC. This chain joins TRBV9 and TRBJ2-5, with 7 positions matching TRBD1. The trim removed 0 bases at V and 2 bases at J, leaving 4 bases unmatched. Germline lookup yields CDR1 SGDLS and CDR2 YYNGEE. The CDR3 length is 15 residues.

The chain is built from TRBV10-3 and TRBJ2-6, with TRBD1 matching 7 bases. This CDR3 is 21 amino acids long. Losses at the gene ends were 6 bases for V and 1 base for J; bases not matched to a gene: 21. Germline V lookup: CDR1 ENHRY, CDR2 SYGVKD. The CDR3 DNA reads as TGTGCCATCAGCGAGAGGTGGGGGCGAGGGGGCACAGAATCTGGGGCCAACGTCCTGACTTTC. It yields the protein CAISERWGRGGTESGANVLTF.

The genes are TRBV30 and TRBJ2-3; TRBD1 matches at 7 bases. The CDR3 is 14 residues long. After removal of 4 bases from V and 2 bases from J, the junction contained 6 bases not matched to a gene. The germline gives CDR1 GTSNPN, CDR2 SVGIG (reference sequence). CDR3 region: CAWNPGTATDTQYF. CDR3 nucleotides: TGTGCCTGGAATCCCGGGACAGCCACAGATACGCAGTATTTT.

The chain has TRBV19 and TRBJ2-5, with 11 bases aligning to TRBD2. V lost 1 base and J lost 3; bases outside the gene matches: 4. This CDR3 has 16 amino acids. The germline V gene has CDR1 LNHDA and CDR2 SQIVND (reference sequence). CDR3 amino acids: CASSIGSSGGKETQYF. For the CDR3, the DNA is TGTGCCAGTAGTATAGGGTCTAGCGGGGGGAAAGAGACCCAGTACTTC. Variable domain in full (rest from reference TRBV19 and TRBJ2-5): DGGITQSPKYLFRKEGQNVTLSCEQNLNHDAMYWYRQDPGQGLRLIYYSQIVNDFQKGDIAEGYSVSREKKESFPLTVTSAQKNPTAFYLCASSIGSSGGKETQYFGPGTRLLVL.

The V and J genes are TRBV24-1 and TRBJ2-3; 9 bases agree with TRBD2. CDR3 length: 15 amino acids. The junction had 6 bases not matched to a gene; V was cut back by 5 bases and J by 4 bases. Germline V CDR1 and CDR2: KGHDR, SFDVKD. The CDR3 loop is CATSGGLAGSDTQYF. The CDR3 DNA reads TGTGCCACCAGTGGGGGGCTAGCGGGATCAGATACGCAGTATTTT.